These T cell receptor beta chains were read from a single sample in a study of shared clonotypes between healthy human individuals. Here immunoSEQ multiplex PCR was the method, and the copy in TCRdb shows in-frame clones only, minus some. The sample has approximately 2,300,000 clones, 85% to 95% seen once. Sequenced input: naive CD4+ T cells from PBMCs. The receptors derive from a man younger than 35 in good health. Some clones in this sample may be carry-over from other donors' samples. The CDR3 runs from the conserved cysteine through the conserved F or W. The order of the fields is clone size, J gene, D gene, V gene, CDR3 protein. D genes are given only for firm matches. Not every row has a clone size; where given, it reads once, few, many or a size class.

>-|TRBJ1-1|-|TRBV5-1
CASSSPREAMNTEAFF
>-|TRBJ2-3|TRBD1|TRBV12-5
CASGQGEFSTDTQYF
>few|TRBJ2-1|TRBD2|TRBV5-1
CASSLGGRSYNEQFF
>-|TRBJ2-7|TRBD2|TRBV7-3
CASSLKGRLAGTPYEQYF
>-|TRBJ2-1|-|TRBV6-1
CASTLTSYEQFF
>few|TRBJ1-1|-|TRBV29-1
CSVRLNTEAFF
>-|TRBJ1-6|-|TRBV14
CASSFGGYNSPLHF
>-|TRBJ2-1|-|TRBV7-2
CASSLAGYEQFF
>-|TRBJ2-5|-|TRBV30
CAWSGLGGQETQYF
>-|TRBJ2-5|TRBD1|TRBV6-1
CASSRQGRGQETQYF
>few|TRBJ2-3|TRBD2|TRBV2
CASLGFGGWDTQYF
>once|TRBJ2-7|-|TRBV27
CASSLPGKYEQYF
>-|TRBJ2-7|-|TRBV19
CASKYSSSYEQYF
>few|TRBJ1-1|-|TRBV30
CAWSLQGHTEAFF
>-|TRBJ2-7|-|TRBV15
CATSRVKQGGNYEQYF
>-|TRBJ1-2|-|TRBV30
CAWSVHGGIGAYGYTF
>-|TRBJ1-1|-|TRBV5-1
CASSLYGTPEGTEAFF
>-|TRBJ1-2|-|TRBV4-3
CASSPMGAGYGYTF
>-|TRBJ1-1|-|TRBV29-1
CSVEEANTEAFF
>-|TRBJ2-2|-|TRBV27
CASSLRGLAGELFF
>-|TRBJ2-3|TRBD2|TRBV9
CASSAGGGSTDTQYF
>-|TRBJ1-4|-|TRBV5-8
CASSHRQYSGYEKLFF
>-|TRBJ2-1|TRBD2|TRBV28
CASSFPGLAGYNEQFF
>-|TRBJ2-7|TRBD2|TRBV5-4
CASSQGGRALDEQYF
>-|TRBJ2-3|TRBD2|TRBV28
CASSLGGAGGRARTDTQYF
>-|TRBJ2-1|-|TRBV2
CASTASRGYNEQFF
>-|TRBJ2-7|TRBD2|TRBV5-1
CASSISGTSGGPLEQYF
>-|TRBJ2-5|TRBD2|TRBV2
CASRGRDETQYF
>-|TRBJ2-3|TRBD1|TRBV19
CASSMIQGVGTQYF
>-|TRBJ1-3|TRBD1|TRBV7-6
CASSLRQGSGGNTIYF
>-|TRBJ2-7|TRBD1|TRBV28
CASSSGTGGRDEQYF